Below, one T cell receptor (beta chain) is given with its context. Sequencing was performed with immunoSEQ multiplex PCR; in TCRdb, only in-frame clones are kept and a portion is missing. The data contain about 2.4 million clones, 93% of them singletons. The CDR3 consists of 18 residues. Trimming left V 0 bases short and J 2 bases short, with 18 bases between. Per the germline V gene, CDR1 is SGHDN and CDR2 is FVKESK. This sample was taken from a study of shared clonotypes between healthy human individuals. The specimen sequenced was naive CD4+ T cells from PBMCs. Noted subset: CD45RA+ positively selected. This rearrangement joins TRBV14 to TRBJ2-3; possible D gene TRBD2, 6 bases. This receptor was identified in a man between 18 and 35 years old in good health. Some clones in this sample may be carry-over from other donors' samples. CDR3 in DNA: TGTGCCAGCAGCCAAGACTTCCGGGACTGGGCAGCCACAGATACGCAGTATTTT. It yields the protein CASSQDFRDWAATDTQYF.